The 32 T cell receptor beta chains below come from one sample, sequenced in a study of blood T cells in healthy people across ages (dated by TCRdb to between 2015 and 2016). Libraries were prepared through 5' RACE. Sequenced on an Illumina HiSeq 2500. A second PCR of roughly 7 to 12 cycles was performed with a sample-barcoded 5' primer and a J-beta primer mix. TCRdb reran the public reads through fastp at Q25 and MiXCR, keeping productive beta chains. Each entry merges the rows of one CDR3 protein and shows their most common DNA and genes. The sample table shows some 560,000 distinct CDR3 sequences, and about 26% are seen once. Of the sample, approximately 3.3% falls within the top ten clones. The same data also went into a second study, on T cells of mothers and their children.

The source material was blood. These receptors came from a boy younger than 10 in good health.

The chain links TRBV5-5 to TRBJ2-1; the D gene is possibly TRBD2 (6 bases). V was clipped by 2 bases and J by 2 bases, with 11 bases between them. CDR3 length equals 15 residues. The germline CDR1 and CDR2 sequences are SGHKS and YYEKEE (reference sequence). The CDR3 DNA is TGTGCCAGCAGCTTTAGCGGTTATACCTACAATGAGCAGTTCTTC. This codes for CASSFSGYTYNEQFF.

V is TRBV29-1 and J is TRBJ2-5, with TRBD1 matching over 9 bases. There are 15 residues in the CDR3. V lost 4 bases, J lost 0 bases, and 6 bases stayed unmatched. Germline V lookup: CDR1 SQVTM, CDR2 ANQGSEA. The CDR3 coding sequence is TGCAGCGTTGTGGGAGGACAGGGGTACCAAGAGACCCAGTACTTC. It translates to CSVVGGQGYQETQYF.

This chain joins TRBV28 and TRBJ1-6; weak D call: TRBD1 (5 bases). Germline loops: CDR1 MDHEN, CDR2 SYDVKM. CDR3 length: 15 amino acids. V dropped 6 bases and J dropped 7 bases, with 16 bases sitting between them. The CDR3 sequence: CASSLYRTQNSPLHF. The CDR3 DNA reads as TGTGCCAGCAGCCTATACAGGACCCAAAATTCACCCCTCCACTTT.

This chain links TRBV5-8 with TRBJ1-6; D uncertain. The CDR3 is 18 amino acids. Between the trimmed V and J ends, which lost 1 base and 0 bases, there was a span of 14 bases. Germline values: CDR1 SGHTS, CDR2 YDEGEE. The CDR3 DNA reads TGTGCCAGCAGCTTGAACCCGCGGGAGAGCTCCTATAATTCACCCCTCCACTTT. Encoded protein: CASSLNPRESSYNSPLHF.

This chain links TRBV6-5 with TRBJ2-3; TRBD1 or TRBD2 may be the D gene (5 bases each). CDR3 length equals 14 residues. The V gene lost 2 bases and the J gene lost 0 bases, with 6 bases spanning the gap. Germline CDR1 and CDR2: MNHEY and SVGAGI. The CDR3 coding sequence is TGTGCCAGCAGTTACCGGGACAGCACAGATACGCAGTATTTT. Protein: CASSYRDSTDTQYF.

As regards this clonotype: One end of the junction fails to match germline, which may point to a read error. V is TRBV5-1 and J is TRBJ2-1; D is possibly TRBD1 (6 bases). The length of the CDR3 is 13 residues. CDR1 and CDR2 (germline): SGHRS, YFSETQ. The CDR3 is CASSPRQAPHLYF. The CDR3 region has the DNA TGCGCCAGCAGCCCTCGACAGGCTCCCCACTTGTACTTC.

V gene TRBV10-3 combines with J gene TRBJ2-3; 9 nucleotides align to TRBD1. V lost 0 bases and J lost 5; bases outside the gene matches: 6. Germline lookup yields CDR1 ENHRY and CDR2 SYGVKD. This CDR3 region has 16 residues. Here the CDR3 DNA reads TGTGCCATCAGTGAGTCTGCGGACAGGGGTTTAGATACGCAGTATTTT. It specifies CAISESADRGLDTQYF.

J is TRBJ2-7 and V is TRBV5-1; tentative D call: TRBD2 (5 bases). V was cut by 6 bases and J by 1 base, with 11 bases left in between. CDR3 length: 13 amino acids. Germline V gene sequence: CDR1 SGHRS, CDR2 YFSETQ. This CDR3 is CASIRRDSYEQYF. In DNA form, the CDR3 reads TGCGCCAGCATAAGACGGGATTCCTACGAGCAGTACTTC.

This clonotype was counted a few times. The gene calls are TRBV7-2 and TRBJ2-1; D not certain. Germline values: CDR1 SGHTA, CDR2 FQGNSA. This CDR3 region has 16 residues. The ends were cut back, 3 bases at V and 6 bases at J, with 18 bases in the middle. The CDR3 spells CASSFSRTASSNEQFF. CDR3 sequence (DNA): TGTGCCAGCAGCTTTTCTAGGACGGCCTCCAGCAATGAGCAGTTCTTC. The full variable domain, in which reference TRBV7-2 and TRBJ2-1 provide the parts outside the CDR3, is GAGVSQSPSNKVTEKGKDVELRCDPISGHTALYWYRQSLGQGLEFLIYFQGNSAPDKSGLPSDRFSAERTGGSVSTLTIQRTQQEDSAVYLCASSFSRTASSNEQFFGPGTRLTVL.

This CDR3 is CASNPRTAMTTEAFF. In DNA form, the CDR3 reads TGTGCCAGCAACCCCAGGACAGCGATGACCACTGAAGCTTTCTTT. V and J are TRBV12-3 or TRBV12-4 and TRBJ1-1; D is perhaps TRBD1 (6 bases). CDR3 size: 15 residues. The V end lost 7 bases, the J end lost 4 bases, and 19 bases lay between the germline ends.

This chain joins TRBV30 and TRBJ1-1; no clear D gene. From germline, CDR1 is GTSNPN and CDR2 SVGIG (reference sequence). Trimming pared 5 bases from V and 1 base from J, leaving 5 bases between. The CDR3 length is 11 residues. In DNA form, the CDR3 reads TGTGCCTGGCTGGAGAACACTGAAGCTTTCTTT. Translation: CAWLENTEAFF.

This chain connects TRBV4-3 to TRBJ2-3; D possibly corresponds to TRBD2 (6 bases). Germline values: CDR1 LGHNA, CDR2 YSLEER. The ends were cut back, 8 bases at V and 1 base at J, with 16 bases in the middle. The CDR3 contains 15 residues. CDR3 sequence: CASSGLSTGTDTQYF. In DNA, the CDR3 is TGCGCCAGCTCGGGACTCAGTACAGGCACAGATACGCAGTATTTT.

The chain has TRBV20-1 and TRBJ1-2; TRBD1 is a possible D gene (6 bases). The CDR3 length is 13 residues. Germline assignment: CDR1 DFQATT and CDR2 SNEGSKA (reference sequence). The ends were cut back, 5 bases at V and 3 bases at J, with 13 bases in the middle. The CDR3 loop reads CSASPTGYYGYTF. CDR3 nucleotides: TGCAGTGCTTCCCCGACAGGATACTATGGCTACACCTTC.

The V and J genes are TRBV27 and TRBJ1-1; the D is unclear. Germline V CDR1 and CDR2: MNHEY, SMNVEV (reference sequence). V was pared by 5 bases and J by 11 bases, with 18 bases between. CDR3 length: 13 residues. The chain's CDR3 is CASSPVRTSLAFF. The CDR3 coding sequence is TGTGCCAGCAGTCCCGTCCGGACCTCTTTGGCTTTCTTT.

The chain joins TRBV18 to TRBJ1-1, with 10 bases fitting TRBD1. Germline CDR1 KGHSH, CDR2 LQKENI. V was pared by 1 base and J by 5 bases, with 10 bases of the junction left unmatched. CDR3 size: 17 residues. In nucleotides, the CDR3 is TGTGCCAGCTCACCACGCGCTAGGACAGGGGGTGGGACTGAAGCTTTCTTT. It is translated as CASSPRARTGGGTEAFF.

CDR3 amino acids: CASSRQGTTGANVLTF. In DNA, the CDR3 is TGTGCCAGCAGCAGACAGGGGACGACTGGGGCCAACGTCCTGACTTTC. The gene calls are TRBV4-2 and TRBJ2-6; 8 bases agree with TRBD1. Germline-derived CDR1 and CDR2 are LGHNA and YNFKEQ. This CDR3 is 16 amino acids long. J was trimmed by 2 bases and V by 5 bases; bases with no gene match: 5.

The V call is TRBV12-3 or TRBV12-4, the J call TRBJ1-3; no reliable D call. This CDR3 spans 15 amino acids. Trimming stripped 1 base from V and 4 bases from J, with 11 bases between. The CDR3 nucleotides read TGTGCCAGCAGTTTAGGGGAGGGTCTGGGAAACACCATATATTTT. This encodes CASSLGEGLGNTIYF.

In its sample, this clonotype was seen a few times. The chain is built from TRBV27 and TRBJ2-7; 8 bases fit TRBD1. The CDR3 length is 15 residues. Germline V gene data show CDR1 as MNHEY and CDR2 as SMNVEV (reference sequence). J gave up 3 bases and V 6 bases, and 10 bases lay outside the gene matches. CDR3 nucleotide sequence: TGTGCCAGCAGACCCACAGGGGGAAATTACTACGAGCAGTACTTC. This sequence encodes CASRPTGGNYYEQYF.

This clonotype showed up just a few times. This chain joins TRBV6-1 and TRBJ1-6; 8 bases agree with TRBD1. Germline-derived CDR1 and CDR2 are MNHNS and SASEGT. Trimming removed 4 bases from V and 5 bases from J; junction bases left unmatched: 7. This CDR3 comprises 16 residues. This CDR3 is CASSVPGGTNNSPLHF. Here the CDR3 DNA reads TGTGCCAGCAGTGTCCCAGGGGGCACTAATAATTCACCCCTCCACTTT.

This clonotype has just a few counts. The gene calls are TRBV7-9 and TRBJ1-2; 10 positions match TRBD1. The germline CDR1 and CDR2 sequences are SEHNR and FQNEAQ (reference sequence). The length of the CDR3 is 15 residues. V trimming: 5 bases; J trimming: 4 bases; junction bases outside the gene matches: 7. DNA for the CDR3: TGTGCCAGCAGCCCCCCGGGACAGGGGATCTATGGCTACACCTTC. Translation: CASSPPGQGIYGYTF.

The sample holds a few counts of this clonotype. The gene calls are TRBV20-1 and TRBJ2-1; 9 bases fit TRBD2. Near its end, the DNA agrees better with TRBJ2-5, so the J call may be wrong. Germline-derived CDR1 and CDR2 are DFQATT and SNEGSKA (reference sequence). The CDR3 runs 16 residues. The CDR3 region is CSARDLGLAAAGAQYF. The CDR3 nucleotides are TGCAGTGCTAGAGATCTGGGACTAGCAGCAGCAGGGGCCCAGTACTTC.

This clonotype appeared a few times. One junction end does not reproduce the germline sequence, and a read error may be involved. The V and J genes are TRBV10-3 and TRBJ2-5, with D uncertain. CDR1 ENHRY and CDR2 SYGVKD come from the germline V gene. This CDR3 spans 17 amino acids. In DNA form, the CDR3 reads TGTGCCATCAGTGAGCGGCCGAATTACAAATCTCAAGAGACCCAGTGCTTC. The encoded protein is CAISERPNYKSQETQCF.

This chain links TRBV7-2 with TRBJ2-5; a possible D gene is TRBD1 (5 bases). This CDR3 contains 15 residues. CDR1 and CDR2 (germline): SGHTA, FQGNSA. V was pared by 1 base and J by 6 bases, with 15 bases between. CDR3 nucleotide sequence: TGTGCCAGCAGCTTAGTTCCCAGGGCTGAGCAGACCCAGTACTTC. Protein sequence: CASSLVPRAEQTQYF.

The chain carries TRBV6-1 and TRBJ2-4; 12 bases match TRBD1. With 7 bases clipped from V and 3 bases from J, the junction kept 19 bases outside the gene matches. Germline CDR1 and CDR2: MNHNS and SASEGT. The CDR3 covers 20 residues. CDR3 residues: CASTQRGTGGAYRGKNIQYF. The CDR3 DNA sequence: TGTGCCAGCACCCAAAGGGGGACAGGGGGCGCTTATAGGGGCAAAAACATTCAGTACTTC.

A few counts support this clonotype. V is TRBV6-4 and J is TRBJ1-4; a possible D gene is TRBD1 (6 bases). The CDR3 spans 15 residues. With 8 bases removed from V and 6 bases from J, the gap between germline ends came to 19 bases. Germline assignment: CDR1 MRHNA and CDR2 SNTAGT. CDR3 DNA sequence: TGTGCCAGCCCGATCGGACAGCCCATAGATGAAAAACTGTTTTTT. The encoded protein is CASPIGQPIDEKLFF.

The chain is built from TRBV20-1 and TRBJ2-7; D remains unclear. The CDR3 contains 13 residues. CDR1 is DFQATT, CDR2 SNEGSKA, per germline (reference sequence). V lost 5 bases and J lost 7, with 18 bases in between. CDR3 loop: CSASQVDPYEQYF. The CDR3 DNA reads as TGCAGTGCTTCCCAGGTTGACCCTTATGAGCAGTACTTC.

This clonotype was picked up many times. The chain uses TRBV5-1 and TRBJ2-7, with D perhaps assigned TRBD1 or TRBD2 (6 bases each). Deletions cut 4 bases from V and 2 bases from J, with 16 bases between. The CDR3 spans 15 residues. From germline, CDR1 is SGHRS and CDR2 YFSETQ. CDR3 loop: CASSPRTGAPYEQYF. The CDR3 DNA sequence: TGCGCCAGCAGCCCGCGCACGGGGGCCCCCTACGAGCAGTACTTC.

This clonotype was observed a handful of times. The chain's CDR3 is CASSSDRGLGYEQYF. The CDR3 region has the DNA TGTGCCAGCAGTTCGGACAGGGGGCTCGGGTACGAGCAGTACTTC. J is TRBJ2-7 and V is TRBV5-6; 11 bases are shared with TRBD1. The germline V gene encodes CDR1 SGHDT and CDR2 YYEEEE. This CDR3 comprises 15 residues. Trimming removed 5 bases from V and 4 bases from J; junction bases left unmatched: 8.

The V call is TRBV3-1, the J call TRBJ2-5; D tentatively fits TRBD1 or TRBD2 (5 bases each). The V end lost 3 bases, the J end lost 4 bases, and 12 bases lay between the germline ends. The CDR3 length is 14 residues. Germline V CDR1 and CDR2: LGHDT, YNNKEL (reference sequence). CDR3 amino acids: CASSQQGVGETQYF. DNA for the CDR3: TGTGCCAGCAGCCAGCAGGGAGTAGGAGAGACCCAGTACTTC.

This sequence joins TRBV6-6 and TRBJ2-3; a possible D gene is TRBD2 (5 bases). Looked up from germline, CDR1 is MNHNY and CDR2 is SVGAGI (reference sequence). Trimming took 11 bases from V and 5 from J, leaving 20 bases between them. The length of the CDR3 is 14 residues. CDR3 protein: CAGGRAPREDTQYF. The CDR3 DNA sequence: TGTGCCGGCGGGCGAGCCCCAAGGGAAGATACGCAGTATTTT.

The chain links TRBV2 to TRBJ2-7; 7 nucleotides align to TRBD1. Per the germline V gene, CDR1 is SNHLY and CDR2 is FYNNEI. Trimming took 4 bases from V and 5 from J; bases not matched to a gene: 8. The CDR3 consists of 14 residues. The CDR3 DNA is TGTGCCAGCAGTGTTGAGGGGGCTAGGGACGAGCAGTACTTC. It specifies CASSVEGARDEQYF.

This clonotype showed up just a few times. The J gene is TRBJ1-2, the V gene TRBV2, with TRBD1 matching over 9 bases. Germline V CDR1 and CDR2: SNHLY, FYNNEI. Unmatched junction bases numbered 4, after V lost 8 bases and J lost 3 bases. This CDR3 is 13 amino acids long. In nucleotides, the CDR3 is TGTGCCAGCGGACAGGGGAGCTACTATGGCTACACCTTC. The encoded protein is CASGQGSYYGYTF.